The 14 T cell receptor beta chains listed next were all sequenced from one sample in a study of human T cells and chemical hapten exposure. Described time point: pre-sensitization, week 0. Treatment of the sample: therapeutic diphenylcyclopropenone sensitization with weekly scalp DPC. TCRdb analysed the RACE reads with MiXCR anew, one entry per CDR3 protein. Here the sample spans some 84,000 distinct CDR3 sequences, 8.5% being singletons. Source: whole blood, taken in connection with sensitization to the hapten diphenylcyclopropenone (DPC). Every receptor here comes from a man in his forties or fifties with alopecia areata. Some clones in this sample may be carry-over from other donors' samples.

The sample holds many counts of this clonotype. V is TRBV28 and J is TRBJ1-1; maybe TRBD1 (6 bases). Trimming pared 10 bases from V and 0 bases from J, leaving 15 bases between. The CDR3 totals 14 residues. Germline CDR1 reads MDHEN; CDR2 reads SYDVKM. The CDR3 protein is CATIVDSVNTEAFF. DNA for the CDR3: TGTGCCACCATAGTGGACAGCGTGAACACTGAAGCTTTCTTT.

The J gene is TRBJ2-5, the V gene TRBV15; 7 nucleotides align to TRBD1. The CDR3 sequence is 15 residues long. V trimming: 0 bases; J trimming: 2 bases; junction bases outside the gene matches: 3. Germline assignment: CDR1 LNHNV and CDR2 YYDKDF (reference sequence). The CDR3 nucleotides read TGTGCCACCAGCAGAGAAAAACAGGGGCAAGAGACCCAGTACTTC. This encodes CATSREKQGQETQYF.

This clonotype came up a few times. The rearrangement uses TRBV7-2 and TRBJ2-3, with D possibly being TRBD1 (5 bases). This CDR3 region has 14 residues. The V and J ends lost 5 bases and 4 bases respectively, with 13 bases between them. Looked up from germline, CDR1 is SGHTA and CDR2 is FQGNSA. CDR3 DNA sequence: TGTGCCAGCAGCCTAGGGGTCGGCCCAGATACGCAGTATTTT. This sequence encodes CASSLGVGPDTQYF.

The gene calls are TRBV27 and TRBJ2-3; D might be TRBD1 or TRBD2, each matching 5 bases. The V end lost 6 bases, the J end lost 4 bases, and 14 bases lay between the germline ends. CDR1 and CDR2 from the germline V gene are MNHEY and SMNVEV (reference sequence). There are 14 residues in the CDR3. The CDR3: CASSSGRGADTQYF. The CDR3 nucleotides read TGTGCCAGCAGCTCTGGGAGAGGGGCAGATACGCAGTATTTT.

This clonotype has a count of ten or more. The gene calls are TRBV6-1 and TRBJ2-7; D perhaps matches TRBD2 (6 bases). The CDR3 has 13 residues. From germline, CDR1 is MNHNS and CDR2 SASEGT. V was trimmed by 10 bases and J by 2 bases, leaving 15 bases between them. CDR3 in amino acids: CATSVAGTYEQYF. CDR3 nucleotides: TGTGCCACCAGCGTCGCGGGAACCTACGAGCAGTACTTC.

This clonotype has only a few counts. The chain carries TRBV6-5 and TRBJ2-3, with 10 positions matching TRBD2. The germline V gene encodes CDR1 MNHEY and CDR2 SVGAGI. Trimming took 6 bases from V and 4 from J; bases not matched to a gene: 7. The CDR3 runs 15 residues. The CDR3 DNA follows: TGTGCCAGCAGGCCAGCGGGAGGGCCAGCAGATACGCAGTATTTT. The encoded protein is CASRPAGGPADTQYF.

Many counts were recorded for this clonotype. The chain joins TRBV6-6 to TRBJ2-1; D is uncertain. CDR3 length: 12 amino acids. V dropped 5 bases and J dropped 7 bases, with 9 bases sitting between them. From germline, CDR1 is MNHNY and CDR2 SVGAGI (reference sequence). In DNA, the CDR3 is TGTGCCAGCAGTCCTAATAGTAATGAGCAGTTCTTC. Encoded protein: CASSPNSNEQFF.

On this clonotype itself: A junction boundary mismatches the germline segment, possibly from a read error. CDR3 DNA sequence: TGTGCCAGCAGCCTCATCAGGGGAACTAGCTTGGAGACCAAGTACTTC. Amino acids: CASSLIRGTSLETKYF. V is TRBV14 and J is TRBJ2-5, with D perhaps TRBD1 or TRBD2 (6 bases each). The CDR3 consists of 16 residues. Per germline, CDR1 SGHDN and CDR2 FVKESK.

The table lists this clonotype with many counts. This chain joins TRBV29-1 and TRBJ2-5; 8 bases fit TRBD2. CDR3 size: 14 residues. Germline values: CDR1 SQVTM, CDR2 ANQGSEA. The ends lost 6 bases at V and 5 bases at J; junction bases unmatched: 11. CDR3 loop: CSVPSGSAGETQYF. The CDR3, as DNA: TGCAGCGTGCCCAGCGGGAGCGCGGGGGAGACCCAGTACTTC.

This clonotype came up a few times. The J gene is TRBJ2-3, the V gene TRBV4-3, with D hard to call. V lost 0 bases, J lost 3 bases, and 16 bases lay in between. This CDR3 is built from 17 residues. CDR1 and CDR2 (germline): LGHNA, YSLEER. The CDR3 spells CASSQDMGMGKTDTQYF. The CDR3 nucleotides read TGCGCCAGCAGCCAAGATATGGGAATGGGAAAAACAGATACGCAGTATTTT.

In this sample, this clonotype turned up many times. The chain uses TRBV7-2 and TRBJ1-2; D uncertain. Trimming removed 5 bases from V and 4 bases from J, with 17 bases in between. Germline V gene data show CDR1 as SGHTA and CDR2 as FQGNSA. The CDR3 runs to 15 residues. DNA for the CDR3: TGTGCCAGCAGCCCCGACTCCGGCCTAACCTATGGCTACACCTTC. Protein product: CASSPDSGLTYGYTF.

The genes are TRBV20-1 and TRBJ2-3; TRBD1 matches at 7 bases. After removal of 4 bases from V and 0 bases from J, the junction contained 7 bases not matched to a gene. Germline V gene data show CDR1 as DFQATT and CDR2 as SNEGSKA (reference sequence). This CDR3 has 15 amino acids. CDR3 amino acids: CSAKVSTGSTDTQYF. The CDR3 region has the DNA TGCAGTGCTAAGGTGTCGACAGGGAGCACAGATACGCAGTATTTT.

This clonotype has at least ten counts. The chain has TRBV5-1 and TRBJ1-5; D is unclear. The V end lost 5 bases, the J end lost 0 bases, and 12 bases lay between the germline ends. The CDR3 contains 15 residues. Germline loops: CDR1 SGHRS, CDR2 YFSETQ. CDR3 protein: CASRQHSDSNQPQHF. In nucleotides, the CDR3 is TGCGCCAGCAGACAACACAGTGATAGCAATCAGCCCCAGCATTTT. The variable domain in full, completed from reference TRBV5-1 and TRBJ1-5, reads KAGVTQTPRYLIKTRGQQVTLSCSPISGHRSVSWYQQTPGQGLQFLFEYFSETQRNKGNFPGRFSGRQFSNSRSEMNVSTLELGDSALYLCASRQHSDSNQPQHFGDGTRLSIL.

The V and J genes are TRBV29-1 and TRBJ2-7, with 7 bases fitting TRBD1. CDR1 and CDR2 (germline): SQVTM, ANQGSEA. This CDR3 contains 14 residues. V dropped 1 base and J dropped 2; count of bases not matched to a gene: 5. This chain's CDR3 is CSVEGQGGAYEQYF. CDR3 sequence (DNA): TGCAGCGTTGAAGGACAGGGCGGTGCCTACGAGCAGTACTTC.